The 31 T cell receptor beta chains below were found in one sample sequenced in a study of shared clonotypes between healthy human individuals. The assay was immunoSEQ multiplex PCR, and TCRdb's table has in-frame clones only and misses some. In the table there are 2 million to 2.5 million clones, around 92% of which are singletons. The sequenced sample was naive CD4+ T cells from PBMCs. Subset here: CD45RA+ positively selected. The receptor set was obtained from a man younger than 35 in good health. Some clones in this sample may be carry-over from other donors' samples.

This chain links TRBV7-2 with TRBJ2-7; D remains unclear. CDR1 is SGHTA, CDR2 FQGNSA, per germline. V was trimmed by 5 bases and J by 3 bases, leaving 26 bases between them. There are 18 residues in the CDR3. Here the CDR3 reads CASSERATLITRHYEQYF. Here the CDR3 DNA reads TGTGCCAGCAGCGAAAGAGCGACACTCATTACTCGACACTACGAGCAGTACTTC.

In the case of this clone: The sample holds other DNA sequences that translate to the same CDR3. V and J are TRBV28 and TRBJ2-3; D could derive from TRBD1 or TRBD2 (7 bases each). This CDR3 comprises 14 residues. CDR1 and CDR2 from the germline V gene are MDHEN and SYDVKM. V gave up 3 bases and J gave up 5 bases, with 12 bases separating them. The DNA for the CDR3 is TGTGCCAGCAGTTTCGGCAGGGGGGGAGATACGCAGTATTTT. Translation: CASSFGRGGDTQYF.

The chain combines TRBV19 with TRBJ1-4, with 9 bases matching TRBD1. The CDR3 totals 16 residues. Germline assignment: CDR1 LNHDA and CDR2 SQIVND (reference sequence). V lost 3 bases and J lost 8; bases outside the gene matches: 10. The CDR3: CASSIGDTGGREKLFF. The DNA of the CDR3 is TGTGCCAGTAGTATCGGGGACACAGGGGGCCGGGAAAAACTGTTTTTT.

V is TRBV28 and J is TRBJ1-3; D is possibly TRBD1 (5 bases). Germline values: CDR1 MDHEN, CDR2 SYDVKM. The V end was cut by 7 bases, the J end by 2 bases, with 12 bases between. This CDR3 is 14 amino acids long. The chain's CDR3 is CASTRRGAGNTIYF. The CDR3 DNA is TGTGCCAGCACCCGCCGAGGGGCTGGAAACACCATATATTTT.

The genes are TRBV9 and TRBJ2-1; D is unresolved. The ends were cut back, 0 bases at V and 4 bases at J, with 11 bases in the middle. This CDR3 has 15 residues. CDR1 SGDLS and CDR2 YYNGEE come from the germline V gene. CDR3 nucleotide sequence: TGTGCCAGCAGCGTAGGGGCCCTCGAATACAATGAGCAGTTCTTC. Its translation is CASSVGALEYNEQFF.

Concerning this clone itself: The sample contains more than one DNA sequence encoding this CDR3. The chain links TRBV5-1 to TRBJ2-1; D not resolved. Per germline, CDR1 SGHRS and CDR2 YFSETQ. This CDR3 comprises 15 residues. With 0 bases removed from V and 0 bases from J, the gap between germline ends came to 7 bases. This CDR3 reads CASSLGRSSYNEQFF. The CDR3 bases are TGCGCCAGCAGCTTGGGACGGAGCTCCTACAATGAGCAGTTCTTC.

This clone was found once. The chain carries TRBV9 and TRBJ1-2; 9 bases line up with TRBD1. After removal of 4 bases from V and 5 bases from J, the junction contained 12 bases not matched to a gene. This CDR3 contains 16 residues. Germline CDR1 SGDLS, CDR2 YYNGEE. The CDR3 sequence is CASSPGTGTTMYGYTF. CDR3 nucleotides: TGTGCCAGCAGCCCAGGGACAGGGACGACGATGTATGGCTACACCTTC.

The chain employs TRBV27 and TRBJ2-7; 13 bases agree with TRBD2. The CDR3 consists of 19 residues. With V trimmed by 3 bases and J by 1 base, 12 bases remained unmatched. Germline CDR1 MNHEY, CDR2 SMNVEV (reference sequence). CDR3 sequence (DNA): TGTGCCAGCAGTTTCGTTGGGACTAGCGGGATCCCTCTGTCCTACGAGCAGTACTTC. Its protein product is CASSFVGTSGIPLSYEQYF.

The chain is built from TRBV2 and TRBJ2-3; 8 bases line up with TRBD2. The CDR3 extends over 11 amino acids. Germline CDR1 SNHLY, CDR2 FYNNEI. The V segment lost 6 bases and the J segment 8 bases; nucleotides outside the gene matches: 1. The CDR3 DNA reads as TGTGCCAGCAGGACTAGCGTTACGCAGTATTTT. Its translation: CASRTSVTQYF.

The chain uses TRBV29-1 and TRBJ2-7; D is unresolved. The CDR3 extends over 13 amino acids. Germline loops: CDR1 SQVTM, CDR2 ANQGSEA. Trimming took off 7 bases at V and 1 base at J, with 14 bases between the two ends. For the CDR3, the DNA is TGCAGCGCCCTTGGAGTCGGTTCCTACGAGCAGTACTTC. It yields the protein CSALGVGSYEQYF.

This clone was detected once. The chain carries TRBV4-3 and TRBJ2-5; D is perhaps TRBD2 (5 bases). The CDR3 runs to 15 residues. V lost 3 bases to trimming and J lost 4 bases, with 15 bases between them. Germline V lookup: CDR1 LGHNA, CDR2 YSLEER. The CDR3 is CASSQDLLVRETQYF. CDR3 DNA sequence: TGCGCCAGCAGCCAGGATTTACTAGTTCGAGAGACCCAGTACTTC.

CDR3 protein: CSARLDYEQYF. DNA for the CDR3: TGCAGTGCTAGGTTAGACTACGAGCAGTACTTC. This rearrangement joins TRBV20-1 to TRBJ2-7; no definite D call. The CDR3 loop spans 11 amino acids. Germline V CDR1 and CDR2: DFQATT, SNEGSKA (reference sequence). Trimming shortened V by 3 bases and J by 3 bases, and 6 bases separated the two germline ends.

The chain carries TRBV14 and TRBJ1-1, with D unclear. The CDR3 extends over 14 amino acids. Germline V gene lookup returns CDR1 SGHDN and CDR2 FVKESK. V lost 4 bases and J lost 0, with 9 bases in between. The CDR3 DNA reads as TGTGCCAGCAGCCTCAGGATCATGAACACTGAAGCTTTCTTT. Translating gives CASSLRIMNTEAFF.

The rearrangement joins TRBV9 to TRBJ2-2, with D maybe TRBD2 (5 bases). The CDR3 is 14 amino acids. The V end lost 7 bases, the J end lost 4 bases, and 14 bases lay between the germline ends. Germline V gene data show CDR1 as SGDLS and CDR2 as YYNGEE. The chain's CDR3 is CASRESSSTGELFF. In DNA, the CDR3 is TGTGCCAGCCGGGAAAGTTCGAGCACCGGGGAGCTGTTTTTT.

The V gene is TRBV18, the J gene TRBJ2-7, with a weak D call TRBD1 (5 bases). The germline gives CDR1 KGHSH, CDR2 LQKENI. This CDR3 comprises 15 residues. The V end was cut by 3 bases, the J end by 6 bases, with 18 bases between. CDR3 in amino acids: CASSPQGSPFSEQYF. The CDR3 nucleotides read TGTGCCAGCTCACCTCAGGGATCCCCTTTTAGCGAGCAGTACTTC.

DNA of the CDR3: TGCGCCAGCAGTGATCCTAGGGGGAGTTTGTACGAGCAGTACTTC. Protein sequence: CASSDPRGSLYEQYF. This rearrangement joins TRBV10-1 to TRBJ2-7; TRBD1 is a possible D gene (6 bases). The V gene lost 3 bases and the J gene lost 4 bases, with 16 bases spanning the gap. The CDR3 totals 15 residues. Germline CDR1 is WNHNN and CDR2 is SYGVQD (reference sequence).

The chain recombines TRBV6-1 with TRBJ2-7; TRBD1 matches 11 bases. Germline V CDR1 and CDR2: MNHNS, SASEGT. The CDR3 sequence is 14 residues long. With 5 bases clipped from V and 4 bases from J, the junction kept 4 bases outside the gene matches. The CDR3 region has the DNA TGTGCCAGCAGTCTCCGGGACAGGGGGTACGAGCAGTACTTC. Translation gives CASSLRDRGYEQYF.

A remark on this clone: At the DNA level, this CDR3 is encoded by other sequences in the same sample as well. CDR3 in amino acids: CASSATGRETQYF. The DNA for the CDR3 is TGTGCCAGCAGCGCTACGGGACGAGAGACCCAGTACTTC. V and J are TRBV9 and TRBJ2-5, with D perhaps TRBD1 or TRBD2 (5 bases each). CDR1 and CDR2 from the germline V gene are SGDLS and YYNGEE. V was clipped by 3 bases and J by 4 bases, with 10 bases between them. The length of the CDR3 is 13 residues.

The V and J genes are TRBV25-1 and TRBJ1-4; 10 positions agree with TRBD1. Germline V gene data show CDR1 as MGHDK and CDR2 as SYGVNS. This CDR3 has 15 residues. After removal of 4 bases from V and 4 bases from J, the junction contained 3 bases not matched to a gene. The CDR3 DNA reads TGTGCCAGCAGTGCAGGGACAGGGGATAATGAAAAACTGTTTTTT. Protein: CASSAGTGDNEKLFF.

This chain links TRBV11-2 with TRBJ2-7; the D gene is possibly TRBD2 (6 bases). This CDR3 region has 15 residues. Per germline, CDR1 SGHAT and CDR2 FQNNGV. The V and J ends lost 5 bases and 1 base respectively, with 15 bases between them. CDR3 residues: CASSPGLGRSYEQYF. Written as DNA, the CDR3 is TGTGCCAGCAGCCCGGGACTGGGTCGGTCCTACGAGCAGTACTTC.

The chain recombines TRBV7-9 with TRBJ1-1; weak D call: TRBD1 (5 bases). V shed 4 bases and J shed 4 bases, with 13 bases lying between them. The length of the CDR3 is 14 residues. Looked up from germline, CDR1 is SEHNR and CDR2 is FQNEAQ (reference sequence). The CDR3 region has the DNA TGTGCCAGCAGCTCCCGGGGCCGGGCCACTGAAGCTTTCTTT. Encoded protein: CASSSRGRATEAFF.

The chain couples TRBV2 to TRBJ2-7, with D possibly being TRBD1 (6 bases). Trimming took off 2 bases at V and 6 bases at J, with 14 bases between the two ends. CDR3 length equals 14 residues. Looked up from germline, CDR1 is SNHLY and CDR2 is FYNNEI. The CDR3 bases are TGTGCCAGCAGTGAAAGCAGGGGACGGGGCGAGCAGTACTTC. Protein sequence: CASSESRGRGEQYF.

V and J are TRBV11-2 and TRBJ2-5; TRBD1 aligns across 10 bases. The CDR3 is made up of 17 amino acids. Germline V gene lookup returns CDR1 SGHAT and CDR2 FQNNGV. V shed 3 bases and J 5 bases; nucleotides not matched to a gene: 12. In DNA form, the CDR3 reads TGTGCCAGCAGCTTCACCGGGACAGGGGCCCGTGGGGAGACCCAGTACTTC. Translation: CASSFTGTGARGETQYF. The complete variable domain, with remaining parts taken from reference TRBV11-2 and TRBJ2-5, reads EAGVAQSPRYKIIEKRQSVAFWCNPISGHATLYWYQQILGQGPKLLIQFQNNGVVDDSQLPKDRFSAERLKGVDSTLKIQPAKLEDSAVYLCASSFTGTGARGETQYFGPGTRLLVL.

In this sample, this clone turned up a few times. The chain has TRBV28 and TRBJ1-5; D gene uncertain. The germline V gene encodes CDR1 MDHEN and CDR2 SYDVKM. Trimming stripped 4 bases from V and 8 bases from J, with 9 bases between. CDR3 size: 12 residues. The chain's CDR3 is CASSSSQEPQHF. CDR3 in DNA: TGTGCCAGCAGTTCGAGCCAAGAGCCCCAGCATTTT.

The chain combines TRBV6-5 with TRBJ2-1, with TRBD1 matching over 9 bases. The trim removed 7 bases at V and 7 bases at J, leaving 11 bases unmatched. The CDR3 is 15 residues long. Germline V gives CDR1 MNHEY, CDR2 SVGAGI. In DNA, the CDR3 is TGTGCCAGCACCTGGGCCGGGACAGGGTATAATGAGCAGTTCTTC. Its translation: CASTWAGTGYNEQFF.

V gene TRBV5-8 combines with J gene TRBJ1-1; D uncertain. Germline values: CDR1 SGHTS, CDR2 YDEGEE. The CDR3 has 14 amino acids. V was pared by 8 bases and J by 0 bases, with 14 bases between. CDR3 sequence reads: CASPNRGVNTEAFF. CDR3 DNA: TGTGCCAGTCCTAACCGCGGGGTGAACACTGAAGCTTTCTTT.

About this clone itself: This CDR3 is also generated by other DNA sequences in the sample. The chain is built from TRBV28 and TRBJ1-2; unclear D gene. The germline V gene has CDR1 MDHEN and CDR2 SYDVKM. V was pared by 5 bases and J by 2 bases, with 12 bases between. The CDR3 totals 14 residues. The CDR3 spells CASSTSALNYGYTF. The CDR3 region has the DNA TGTGCCAGCAGTACCTCGGCCTTAAACTATGGCTACACCTTC.

The chain uses TRBV4-3 and TRBJ2-4; 14 bases agree with TRBD2. Per germline, CDR1 LGHNA and CDR2 YSLEER. J was trimmed by 1 base and V by 0 bases; bases with no gene match: 8. This CDR3 is 20 amino acids long. CDR3 DNA sequence: TGCGCCAGCAGCCAAGACCCGACTAGCGGGAGGGGGGGGGCCAAAAACATTCAGTACTTC. It yields the protein CASSQDPTSGRGGAKNIQYF.

The gene calls are TRBV19 and TRBJ1-2; no reliable D call. Trimming removed 5 bases from V and 4 bases from J, with 5 bases in between. This CDR3 comprises 11 residues. Per the germline V gene, CDR1 is LNHDA and CDR2 is SQIVND (reference sequence). CDR3 protein: CASSSAYGYTF. CDR3 DNA sequence: TGTGCCAGTAGTTCAGCCTATGGCTACACCTTC. Complete variable domain (other parts from reference TRBV19 and TRBJ1-2): DGGITQSPKYLFRKEGQNVTLSCEQNLNHDAMYWYRQDPGQGLRLIYYSQIVNDFQKGDIAEGYSVSREKKESFPLTVTSAQKNPTAFYLCASSSAYGYTFGSGTRLTVV.

V and J are TRBV11-1 and TRBJ2-1; D gene uncertain. V was clipped by 5 bases and J by 9 bases, with 17 bases between them. The CDR3 covers 14 residues. The germline CDR1 and CDR2 sequences are SGHAT and FQDESV (reference sequence). The CDR3 here is CASSQGRITGEQFF. As DNA, the CDR3 is TGTGCCAGCAGCCAAGGACGCATCACGGGTGAGCAGTTCTTC.

This clone has only one observation. This chain joins TRBV7-9 and TRBJ2-7; 14 nucleotides line up with TRBD2. Losses at the gene ends were 5 bases for V and 7 bases for J; bases not matched to a gene: 7. From germline, CDR1 is SEHNR and CDR2 FQNEAQ (reference sequence). This CDR3 contains 15 residues. DNA of the CDR3: TGTGCCAGCAGCCCCGGGACTAGCGGGAGTTGGGAGCAGTACTTC. Translated, it gives CASSPGTSGSWEQYF. The full variable domain, with the rest looked up from reference TRBV7-9 and TRBJ2-7, is DTGVSQNPRHKITKRGQNVTFRCDPISEHNRLYWYRQTLGQGPEFLTYFQNEAQLEKSRLLSDRFSAERPKGSFSTLEIQRTEQGDSAMYLCASSPGTSGSWEQYFGPGTRLTVT.